This T cell receptor (beta chain) was documented in a study of cytomegalovirus exposure and HLA in healthy donors. The study's findings and limits: Presence/absence analyses treated sequencing depth as roughly uniform across donors.

To note about this clone: The antigen is undetermined.

It was with 60 Vbeta and 13 Jbeta primers that the PCR ran. Libraries were prepared by immunoSEQ multiplex PCR; TCRdb keeps only in-frame clonotypes and omits some of them. The repertoire table contains 55,000 to 65,000 clones. Sequencing was done on a sample of PBMCs. The receptor comes from a young woman in good health and CMV-seronegative.

CDR3 DNA: TGTGCCAGCAGTGGAAAGGGACTAGCTATACACAATGAGCAGTTCTTC. Amino acids: CASSGKGLAIHNEQFF. This chain joins TRBV6-1 and TRBJ2-1; 9 bases fit TRBD2. J lost 5 bases, V lost 4 bases, and 9 bases had no gene match. Germline CDR1 reads MNHNS; CDR2 reads SASEGT. The CDR3 has 16 amino acids.